The 23 T cell receptor beta chains listed next were all sequenced from one sample in a study of T cell responses to AZD1222 COVID-19 vaccine. The assay was immunoSEQ multiplex PCR, and TCRdb's table has in-frame clones only and misses some. The table lists 90,000 to 100,000 clones, roughly 80% of them singletons, with 13% to 15% in the top ten. The material was peripheral blood, obtained 28 days after the second AZD1222 dose. The source is an adult who received the AZD1222 COVID-19 vaccine.

The chain is built from TRBV7-6 and TRBJ1-2, with TRBD1 matching 8 bases. Trimming removed 0 bases from V and 3 bases from J; junction bases left unmatched: 0. Germline values: CDR1 SGHVS, CDR2 FNYEAQ. CDR3 length: 14 amino acids. CDR3 nucleotides: TGTGCCAGCAGCTTAGCACAGGGGGACTATGGCTACACCTTC. Amino acids: CASSLAQGDYGYTF.

The genes are TRBV19 and TRBJ1-2, with TRBD1 matching over 10 bases. The CDR3 contains 16 residues. V was clipped by 3 bases and J by 5 bases; unmatched bases: 9. CDR1 LNHDA and CDR2 SQIVND come from the germline V gene (reference sequence). The CDR3 region is CASSIGGTGVGYGYTF. CDR3 bases: TGTGCCAGTAGTATCGGGGGGACAGGGGTCGGATATGGCTACACCTTC.

This chain links TRBV19 with TRBJ1-2; D ambiguous. The CDR3 extends over 13 amino acids. Per germline, CDR1 LNHDA and CDR2 SQIVND (reference sequence). V lost 7 bases, J lost 1 base, and 10 bases lay in between. The CDR3 region is CASTLADNYGYTF. The CDR3 bases are TGTGCCAGTACCCTTGCGGATAACTATGGCTACACCTTC.

This clone was seen only a few times. The chain combines TRBV7-6 with TRBJ2-2; possible D gene TRBD2, 9 bases. V was trimmed by 4 bases and J by 9 bases, leaving 27 bases between them. The CDR3 consists of 18 residues. Per the germline V gene, CDR1 is SGHVS and CDR2 is FNYEAQ. The CDR3 nucleotides read TGTGCCAGCAGCTCAGACAGGGGACCTAGCGGGGCCCGACGGGAGCTGTTTTTT. Translating gives CASSSDRGPSGARRELFF.

This clone was counted once. The chain is built from TRBV7-9 and TRBJ2-3; D might be TRBD1 (7 bases). The CDR3 has 14 residues. Between the trimmed V and J ends, which lost 4 bases and 6 bases, there was a span of 14 bases. CDR1 and CDR2 (germline): SEHNR, FQNEAQ (reference sequence). This CDR3 reads CASSSQGGADTQYF. CDR3 coding DNA: TGTGCCAGCAGCTCGCAGGGGGGCGCGGATACGCAGTATTTT.

With respect to this clone: The sample holds other DNA sequences that translate to the same CDR3. The chain carries TRBV11-2 and TRBJ2-1, with D hard to call. Looked up from germline, CDR1 is SGHAT and CDR2 is FQNNGV. Trimming took off 3 bases at V and 7 bases at J, with 4 bases between the two ends. This CDR3 comprises 11 residues. In nucleotides, the CDR3 is TGTGCCAGCAGCTTCCGGAATGAGCAGTTCTTC. Protein product: CASSFRNEQFF.

This rearrangement joins TRBV5-1 to TRBJ2-1; 12 bases line up with TRBD2. Germline trimming cut 4 bases from V and 2 bases from J; bases unmatched to any gene: 4. This CDR3 spans 16 amino acids. Germline values: CDR1 SGHRS, CDR2 YFSETQ. The CDR3 is CASSLRTSGAYNEQFF. DNA of the CDR3: TGCGCCAGCAGCCTCAGGACTAGCGGGGCCTACAATGAGCAGTTCTTC.

V gene TRBV12-3 or TRBV12-4 combines with J gene TRBJ1-1; D unresolved. V lost 1 base to trimming and J lost 2 bases, with 5 bases between them. CDR3 length: 13 residues. CDR3 residues: CASSLDGNTEAFF. The CDR3 nucleotides are TGTGCCAGCAGTTTAGATGGTAACACTGAAGCTTTCTTT.

V usage is TRBV11-2 and J usage is TRBJ2-1, with D perhaps matching TRBD2 (5 bases). V lost 0 bases to trimming and J lost 4 bases, with 13 bases between them. Germline-derived CDR1 and CDR2 are SGHAT and FQNNGV. There are 16 residues in the CDR3. CDR3: CASSLDGAGGYNEQFF. The CDR3 coding sequence is TGTGCCAGCAGCTTAGACGGTGCGGGCGGATACAATGAGCAGTTCTTC. The variable domain in full, completed from reference TRBV11-2 and TRBJ2-1, reads EAGVAQSPRYKIIEKRQSVAFWCNPISGHATLYWYQQILGQGPKLLIQFQNNGVVDDSQLPKDRFSAERLKGVDSTLKIQPAKLEDSAVYLCASSLDGAGGYNEQFFGPGTRLTVL.

V is TRBV4-3 and J is TRBJ2-2; 10 bases are a match to TRBD2. The CDR3 is 15 amino acids. CDR1 is LGHNA and CDR2 is YSLEER in the germline V gene. V gave up 6 bases and J gave up 6 bases; unmatched junction bases: 7. CDR3 in DNA: TGCGCCAGCAGAACGGGGACTAGCGTTCCCGGGGAGCTGTTTTTT. This encodes CASRTGTSVPGELFF.

The chain carries TRBV18 and TRBJ1-1; D gene unclear. Germline CDR1 reads KGHSH; CDR2 reads LQKENI. This CDR3 is built from 16 residues. V shed 3 bases and J shed 3 bases, with 17 bases lying between them. This CDR3 reads CASSPLSVRADTEAFF. The CDR3 DNA reads TGTGCCAGCTCACCCTTGAGCGTGAGGGCAGACACTGAAGCTTTCTTT. The whole variable domain, remainder taken from reference TRBV18 and TRBJ1-1, is NAGVMQNPRHLVRRRGQEARLRCSPMKGHSHVYWYRQLPEEGLKFMVYLQKENIIDESGMPKERFSAEFPKEGPSILRIQQVVRGDSAAYFCASSPLSVRADTEAFFGQGTRLTVV.

This clone came up once. V is TRBV6-5 and J is TRBJ1-2, with 10 bases identical to TRBD1. The J segment lost 3 bases and the V segment lost 6 bases, leaving 4 bases of the junction unmatched. The CDR3 is 14 residues long. Germline-derived CDR1 and CDR2 are MNHEY and SVGAGI. CDR3 sequence: CASRLTGGDYGYTF. CDR3 sequence (DNA): TGTGCCAGCAGATTGACAGGGGGCGACTATGGCTACACCTTC.

The chain couples TRBV6-4 to TRBJ2-2, with TRBD1 as a possible D gene (6 bases). Germline lookup yields CDR1 MRHNA and CDR2 SNTAGT. The CDR3 length is 15 residues. Between the trimmed V and J ends, which lost 0 bases and 2 bases, there was a span of 7 bases. The CDR3 spells CASSDSGQNTGELFF. The CDR3 DNA sequence: TGTGCCAGCAGTGACTCGGGACAAAACACCGGGGAGCTGTTTTTT.

The V call is TRBV5-1, the J call TRBJ1-4; perhaps TRBD1 as D (5 bases). CDR3 size: 15 residues. The V and J ends lost 4 bases and 8 bases respectively, with 18 bases between them. Looked up from germline, CDR1 is SGHRS and CDR2 is YFSETQ. CDR3 sequence reads: CASSLPGTTEEKLFF. The CDR3 bases are TGCGCCAGCAGCCTACCCGGGACTACTGAAGAAAAACTGTTTTTT.

The chain employs TRBV24-1 and TRBJ2-3; D tentatively reads TRBD1 or TRBD2 (5 bases each). CDR1 is KGHDR and CDR2 is SFDVKD in the germline V gene. The CDR3 length is 16 residues. V lost 0 bases, J lost 0 bases, and 9 bases lay in between. The CDR3 DNA sequence: TGTGCCACCAGTGATTTGGAGGGGTGGAGCACAGATACGCAGTATTTT. Protein product: CATSDLEGWSTDTQYF.

The chain is built from TRBV5-1 and TRBJ1-2, with D possibly TRBD1 on 5 matching bases. The CDR3 runs 14 residues. Between the trimmed V and J ends, which lost 3 bases and 6 bases, there was a span of 15 bases. Germline CDR1 and CDR2: SGHRS and YFSETQ. In nucleotides, the CDR3 is TGCGCCAGCAGCTGGTACCAGGGCAAGGATGGCTACACCTTC. It translates to CASSWYQGKDGYTF.

Written as DNA, the CDR3 is TGTGCCAGCAGCGCGCCCGCCGGACTAGCGGGCGAAGAGACCCAGTACTTC. Translation: CASSAPAGLAGEETQYF. The V and J genes are TRBV7-9 and TRBJ2-5; 11 nucleotides align to TRBD2. V lost 5 bases and J lost 3; bases outside the gene matches: 11. This CDR3 comprises 17 residues. Germline CDR1 reads SEHNR; CDR2 reads FQNEAQ (reference sequence).

This clone occurred once. CDR3 bases: TGCGCCAGCAGTGATCCGGGCCGCAATGAGCAGTTCTTC. Residues: CASSDPGRNEQFF. This chain links TRBV10-1 with TRBJ2-1; unclear D gene. Trimming stripped 3 bases from V and 6 bases from J, with 9 bases between. The CDR3 contains 13 residues. Germline-derived CDR1 and CDR2 are WNHNN and SYGVQD (reference sequence).

V gene TRBV27 combines with J gene TRBJ2-2, with D maybe TRBD1 (5 bases). Trimming pared 7 bases from V and 5 bases from J, leaving 11 bases between. The germline V gene has CDR1 MNHEY and CDR2 SMNVEV (reference sequence). The CDR3 contains 13 residues. The CDR3 protein is CASTPQGTGELFF. CDR3 bases: TGTGCCAGCACCCCCCAGGGAACCGGGGAGCTGTTTTTT.

The chain carries TRBV11-2 and TRBJ2-2; D gene uncertain. V lost 0 bases and J 1 base, leaving 9 bases between the germline ends. The CDR3 sequence is 16 residues long. Germline V gene sequence: CDR1 SGHAT, CDR2 FQNNGV. As DNA, the CDR3 is TGTGCCAGCAGCTTAGATCTTGGGGTGAACACCGGGGAGCTGTTTTTT. It is translated as CASSLDLGVNTGELFF. Combining the CDR3 with reference TRBV11-2 and TRBJ2-2 gives the whole variable domain EAGVAQSPRYKIIEKRQSVAFWCNPISGHATLYWYQQILGQGPKLLIQFQNNGVVDDSQLPKDRFSAERLKGVDSTLKIQPAKLEDSAVYLCASSLDLGVNTGELFFGEGSRLTVL.

The rearrangement links TRBV7-2 to TRBJ2-3; TRBD1 might be the D (6 bases). V was clipped by 1 base and J by 4 bases, with 12 bases between them. Germline loops: CDR1 SGHTA, CDR2 FQGNSA. The CDR3 extends over 15 amino acids. The CDR3, as DNA: TGTGCCAGCAGCTTAGTCAAGGGGGTTTCAGATACGCAGTATTTT. It codes for CASSLVKGVSDTQYF. Looking up the rest from reference TRBV7-2 and TRBJ2-3 gives the full variable domain: GAGVSQSPSNKVTEKGKDVELRCDPISGHTALYWYRQSLGQGLEFLIYFQGNSAPDKSGLPSDRFSAERTGGSVSTLTIQRTQQEDSAVYLCASSLVKGVSDTQYFGPGTRLTVL.

The chain employs TRBV2 and TRBJ1-4, with D possibly matching TRBD1 (6 bases). The germline CDR1 and CDR2 sequences are SNHLY and FYNNEI. V lost 6 bases and J 5 bases, leaving 16 bases between the germline ends. The CDR3 loop spans 15 amino acids. The CDR3, as DNA: TGTGCCAGCAGGGCAGGGGAGGGGATCAATGAAAAACTGTTTTTT. As protein: CASRAGEGINEKLFF.

The gene calls are TRBV5-1 and TRBJ1-4; 7 nucleotides match TRBD1. Germline assignment: CDR1 SGHRS and CDR2 YFSETQ. V dropped 0 bases and J dropped 4; count of bases not matched to a gene: 3. This CDR3 region has 15 residues. CDR3 loop: CASSLVGTDNEKLFF. CDR3 nucleotides: TGCGCCAGCAGCTTGGTGGGGACAGATAATGAAAAACTGTTTTTT.